The T cell receptor (beta chain) described here comes from a study of radiation and T cells in renal cell carcinoma. The germline V gene encodes CDR1 SGHDT and CDR2 YYEEEE. CDR3 length equals 15 residues. V was pared by 6 bases and J by 7 bases, with 23 bases between. Concerning this clone itself: Its target is unknown.

Clones were sequenced by immunoSEQ multiplex PCR, and TCRdb holds only the in-frame ones, with some missing. The table records about 78,000 clones, 80% to 90% of them present only once. Study-level results: No pretreatment tumor biopsies were available for baseline clonotypes. In blood, top tumor clones expanded by 2 weeks, shrinking by 4.

Time point reported: blood 4 weeks post-SBRT, at nephrectomy. Treatment in this sample: 15 Gy SBRT to primary tumor, nephrectomy 4 weeks later. After SBRT, blood was collected at 2 and 4 weeks, plus baseline. This renal cell carcinoma was of the clear cell type. This chain connects TRBV5-6 to TRBJ2-7, with D tentatively TRBD1 (5 bases). This clonotype was sampled from a woman aged 70 to 79 with renal cell carcinoma. This sample comprised blood, obtained from a patient whose treatment included radiotherapy and nephrectomy. The CDR3: CASTFRGLPRREQYF. For the CDR3, the DNA is TGTGCCAGCACCTTTAGGGGCCTCCCTAGGAGAGAGCAGTACTTC. Looking up the rest from reference TRBV5-6 and TRBJ2-7 gives the full variable domain: DAGVTQSPTHLIKTRGQQVTLRCSPKSGHDTVSWYQQALGQGPQFIFQYYEEEERQRGNFPDRFSGHQFPNYSSELNVNALLLGDSALYLCASTFRGLPRREQYFGPGTRLTVT.